The 4 T cell receptor beta chains reported below all come from one sample, sequenced in a study of radiation and T cells in renal cell carcinoma. Time point reported: blood 2 weeks post-SBRT. As for treatment: 15 Gy SBRT to primary tumor, nephrectomy 4 weeks later. Measured with immunoSEQ multiplex PCR; TCRdb has only the in-frame clones, and not every one. The sample contains about 150,000 clones, about nine tenths of which appear only once. Material: blood, obtained from a patient whose treatment included radiotherapy and nephrectomy. The receptor set was obtained from a woman between 50 and 59 years old with renal cell carcinoma.

V gene TRBV5-4 combines with J gene TRBJ2-5, with D tentatively TRBD1 or TRBD2 (6 bases each). Between the trimmed V and J ends, which lost 1 base and 2 bases, there was a span of 15 bases. The CDR3 has 16 amino acids. Looked up from germline, CDR1 is SGHNT and CDR2 is YYREEE (reference sequence). The CDR3 sequence is CASSLSGGGLQETQYF. The CDR3 nucleotides read TGTGCCAGCAGCTTGTCCGGGGGCGGGTTACAAGAGACCCAGTACTTC.

The chain is built from TRBV6-5 and TRBJ2-7; 7 nucleotides agree with TRBD1. Germline lookup yields CDR1 MNHEY and CDR2 SVGAGI. This CDR3 is built from 13 residues. Unmatched junction bases numbered 4, after V lost 4 bases and J lost 4 bases. The chain's CDR3 is CASSSPGQYEQYF. CDR3 DNA: TGTGCCAGCAGTTCCCCGGGACAGTACGAGCAGTACTTC.

This chain uses TRBV9 with TRBJ2-7; TRBD1 aligns across 7 bases. V lost 4 bases to trimming and J lost 2 bases; unmatched junction nucleotides: 9. Germline lookup yields CDR1 SGDLS and CDR2 YYNGEE. There are 15 residues in the CDR3. CDR3 sequence: CASSYGTEVPYEQYF. Here the CDR3 DNA reads TGTGCCAGCAGCTACGGGACAGAAGTTCCCTACGAGCAGTACTTC.

CDR3 in amino acids: CASSQGAIEAFF. CDR3 nucleotides: TGTGCCAGTAGTCAGGGGGCGATTGAAGCTTTCTTT. The rearrangement links TRBV19 to TRBJ1-1; 8 bases line up with TRBD1. This CDR3 region has 12 residues. Germline values: CDR1 LNHDA, CDR2 SQIVND (reference sequence). The ends lost 5 bases at V and 7 bases at J; junction bases unmatched: 3.